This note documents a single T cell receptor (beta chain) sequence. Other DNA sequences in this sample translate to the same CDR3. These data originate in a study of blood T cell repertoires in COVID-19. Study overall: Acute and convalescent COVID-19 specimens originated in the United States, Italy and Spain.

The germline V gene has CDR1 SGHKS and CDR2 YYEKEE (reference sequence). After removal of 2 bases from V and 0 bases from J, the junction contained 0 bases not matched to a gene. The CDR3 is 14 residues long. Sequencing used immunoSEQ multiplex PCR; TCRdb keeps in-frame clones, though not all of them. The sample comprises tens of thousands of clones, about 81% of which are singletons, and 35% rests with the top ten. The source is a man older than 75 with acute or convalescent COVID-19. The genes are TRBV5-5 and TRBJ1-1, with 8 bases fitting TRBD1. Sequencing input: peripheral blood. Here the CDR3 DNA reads TGTGCCAGCAGCTTACAGGGGGTGAACACTGAAGCTTTCTTT. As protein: CASSLQGVNTEAFF.